This T cell receptor beta chain derives from a study of blood T cell repertoires in COVID-19 (dated by TCRdb to about 2020). Regarding the study in general: Samples covering the acute and convalescent phases of COVID-19 were provided by collaborators in the United States, Italy and Spain. The material from the prospective study consisted of cDNA or gDNA derived from T cells, B-cell-depleted T cells, or PBMCs. Deeply sampled blood TCRbeta repertoires from subjects exposed to, actively infected with, or recovered from COVID-19 were included in the dataset. The repertoires were released in a freely available public database meant as a resource for research on the immune response to SARS-CoV-2. The samples were drawn from the first 160 participants of the ongoing ImmuneRACE study and from 950 to 1,500 subjects provided by 6 global collaborators. The sample metadata nearly always contained a de-identified subject ID, COVID-19 status, age in years and sex. HLA class I and class II types, where available, came from metadata supplied by the sample provider rather than from assay-based typing.

General findings and caveats noted by the study authors: The amount of clinical and demographic metadata varied by source and participant and was provided uncurated.

The junction carries 20 bases between V and J, which are trimmed by 5 bases and 5 bases respectively. Taken from the germline V gene, the CDR1 and CDR2 loops are SGDLS and YYNGEE. The CDR3 runs 15 amino acids, cysteine and phenylalanine included. Kept here is only the CDR3 DNA, which spans 45 bases and is read in frame from base 1. TCRbeta CDR3 regions were amplified from genomic DNA by means of the immunoSEQ Assay, a bias-controlled multiplex PCR. The paper's processing steps were these. Within the assay, amplification of reference gene primers was used to estimate how many nucleated cells each sample contained. To quantify the absolute abundance of each unique TCRbeta CDR3 rearrangement, sequence reads were collapsed and filtered. For each sample, productive Simpson clonality was calculated by taking the square root of Simpson's diversity index across productive rearrangements. The source is immuneACCESS, and TCRdb retained only in-frame sequences with V and J called. Part of the clones is not carried over; for the studies checked, unresolved V genes explain less than half of this, and the remainder is unexplained. D and trimming come from the DNA, and the V and J calls and clone size come from that table. The sample table holds hundreds of thousands of clones, of which approximately 92% were seen once. The top ten clones comprise 1% to 1.3% of the sample.

In the prospective study, participants were about 18 to 89 years old, resided in about two dozen geographic areas of the United States, and were enrolled through a virtual design. To assign participants to cohorts, the prospective study relied on clinical history that participants themselves reported in a screening survey and a study questionnaire. For ImmuneRACE Cohort 3, a participant was defined as recovered based on two consecutive negative NP/OP PCR tests, clearance by a healthcare professional, or resolution of symptoms. In the prospective study, whole blood, serum and a nasopharyngeal or oropharyngeal swab were collected from each participant by mobile phlebotomists. Prospective study participants could optionally give additional blood draws and questionnaires over a roughly two-month period. Blood samples from the prospective study were shipped frozen or at room temperature prior to DNA extraction.

Details on this clone: The antigen it recognizes is unknown. Base qualities are missing; no much larger clone stands one base away.

The specimen was PBMCs or T cells enriched from blood (not recorded which). The TCR originated in a man aged 30-40 years who had recovered from COVID-19. This chain is built from TRBV9 and TRBJ2-7; TRBD1 could be the D gene, as 6 bases match. CDR3 region: CASRGSAGAADEQYF. The DNA reads TGTGCCAGCAGGGGATCCGCAGGGGCGGCGGACGAGCAGTACTTC.